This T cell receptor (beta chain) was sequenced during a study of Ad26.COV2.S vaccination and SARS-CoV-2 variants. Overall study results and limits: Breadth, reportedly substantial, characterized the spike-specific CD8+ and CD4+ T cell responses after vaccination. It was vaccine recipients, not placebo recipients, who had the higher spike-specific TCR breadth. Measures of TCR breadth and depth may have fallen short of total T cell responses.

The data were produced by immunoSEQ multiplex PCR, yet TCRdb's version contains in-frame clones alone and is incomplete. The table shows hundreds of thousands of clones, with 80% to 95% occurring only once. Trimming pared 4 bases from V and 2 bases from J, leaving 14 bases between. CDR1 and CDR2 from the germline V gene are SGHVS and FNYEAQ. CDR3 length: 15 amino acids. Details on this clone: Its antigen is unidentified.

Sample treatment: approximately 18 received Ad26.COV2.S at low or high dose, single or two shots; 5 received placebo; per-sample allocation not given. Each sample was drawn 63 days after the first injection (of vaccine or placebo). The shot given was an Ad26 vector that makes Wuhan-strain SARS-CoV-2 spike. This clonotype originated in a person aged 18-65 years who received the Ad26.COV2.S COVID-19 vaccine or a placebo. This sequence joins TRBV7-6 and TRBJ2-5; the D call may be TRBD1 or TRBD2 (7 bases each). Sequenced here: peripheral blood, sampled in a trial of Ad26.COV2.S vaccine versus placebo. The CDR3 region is CASSSTGGQQETQYF. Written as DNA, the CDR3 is TGTGCCAGCAGCTCTACGGGGGGACAGCAAGAGACCCAGTACTTC.